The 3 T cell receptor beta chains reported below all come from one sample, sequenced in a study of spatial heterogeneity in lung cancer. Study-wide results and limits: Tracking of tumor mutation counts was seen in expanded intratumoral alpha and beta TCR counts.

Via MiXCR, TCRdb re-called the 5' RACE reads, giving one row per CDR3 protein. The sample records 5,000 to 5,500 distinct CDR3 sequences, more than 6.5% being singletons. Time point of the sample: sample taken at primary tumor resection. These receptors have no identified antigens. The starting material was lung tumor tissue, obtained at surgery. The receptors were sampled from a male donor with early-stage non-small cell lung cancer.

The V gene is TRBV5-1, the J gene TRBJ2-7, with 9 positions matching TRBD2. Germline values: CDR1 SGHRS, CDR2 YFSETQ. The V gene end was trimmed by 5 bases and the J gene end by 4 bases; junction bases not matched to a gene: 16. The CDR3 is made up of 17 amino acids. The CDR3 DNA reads TGCGCCAGCAGACCCCCTGGCGGGAGGGCCTCGGTGTACGAGCAGTACTTC. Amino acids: CASRPPGGRASVYEQYF.

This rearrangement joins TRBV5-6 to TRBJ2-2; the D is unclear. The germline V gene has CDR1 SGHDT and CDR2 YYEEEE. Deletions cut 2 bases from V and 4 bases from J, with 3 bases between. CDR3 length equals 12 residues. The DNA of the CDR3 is TGTGCCAGCAGCTTCAGCACCGGGGAGCTGTTTTTT. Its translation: CASSFSTGELFF.

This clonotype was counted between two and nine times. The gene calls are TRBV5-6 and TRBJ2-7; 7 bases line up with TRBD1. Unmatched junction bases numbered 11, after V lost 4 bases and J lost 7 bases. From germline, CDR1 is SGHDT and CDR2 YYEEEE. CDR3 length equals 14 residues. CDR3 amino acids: CASSGTDRLGEQYF. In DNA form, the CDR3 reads TGTGCCAGCAGCGGAACGGACAGGTTGGGAGAGCAGTACTTC.